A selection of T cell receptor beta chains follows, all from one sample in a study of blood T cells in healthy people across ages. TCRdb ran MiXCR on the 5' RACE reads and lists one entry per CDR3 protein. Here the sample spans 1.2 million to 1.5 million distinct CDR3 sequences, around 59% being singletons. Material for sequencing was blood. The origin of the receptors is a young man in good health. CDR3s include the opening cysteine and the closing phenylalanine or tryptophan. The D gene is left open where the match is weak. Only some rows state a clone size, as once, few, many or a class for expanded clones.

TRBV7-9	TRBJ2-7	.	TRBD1	CASSLVGTGASYEQYF	TGTGCCAGCAGCTTAGTCGGGACAGGGGCCAGTTACGAGCAGTACTTC
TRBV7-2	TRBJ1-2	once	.	CASSLEMDSYGYTF	TGTGCCAGCAGCTTGGAAATGGACAGCTATGGCTACACCTTC
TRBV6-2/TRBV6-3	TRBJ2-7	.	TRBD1	CASSYSGTVNPYEQYF	TGTGCCAGCAGTTACTCCGGGACAGTGAATCCCTACGAGCAGTACTTC
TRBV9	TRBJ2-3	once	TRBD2	CASSGRGKRGTSVTDTQYF	TGTGCCAGCAGCGGGAGGGGAAAAAGGGGGACTAGCGTCACAGATACGCAGTATTTT
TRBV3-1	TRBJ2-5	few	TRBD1	CASSHYRTGGRETQYF	TGTGCCAGCAGCCATTACAGGACAGGGGGCCGAGAGACCCAGTACTTC
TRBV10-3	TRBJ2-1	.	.	CAIGAEGLLNEQFF	TGTGCCATCGGGGCGGAGGGACTTCTCAATGAGCAGTTCTTC
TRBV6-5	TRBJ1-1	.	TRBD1	CASSTYTDREPEAFF	TGTGCCAGCAGTACTTACACCGACAGGGAACCTGAAGCTTTCTTT
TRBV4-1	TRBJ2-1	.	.	CASSQAAPMGNEQFF	TGCGCCAGCAGCCAAGCTGCCCCCATGGGGAATGAGCAGTTCTTC
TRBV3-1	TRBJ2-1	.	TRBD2	CASSQAEAGGIDEQFF	TGTGCCAGCAGCCAAGCAGAAGCGGGAGGGATCGATGAGCAGTTCTTC
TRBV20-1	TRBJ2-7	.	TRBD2	CSARDPRTSGSSYEQYF	TGCAGTGCTAGAGATCCGAGGACTAGCGGAAGCTCCTACGAGCAGTACTTC
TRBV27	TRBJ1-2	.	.	CASSFGHLYGYTF	TGTGCCAGCAGTTTTGGACATCTCTATGGCTACACCTTC
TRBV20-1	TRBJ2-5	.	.	CSARDWEKETQYF	TGCAGTGCTAGAGATTGGGAAAAAGAGACCCAGTACTTC
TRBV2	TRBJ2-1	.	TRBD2	CASSEGTSGTYNEQFF	TGTGCCAGCAGTGAAGGGACTAGCGGGACCTACAATGAGCAGTTCTTC
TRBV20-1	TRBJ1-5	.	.	CSATPHGGGQPQHF	TGCAGTGCTACACCACACGGGGGCGGTCAGCCCCAGCATTTT
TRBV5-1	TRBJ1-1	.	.	CASSLERDLNTEAFF	TGCGCCAGCAGCTTGGAACGGGACCTGAACACTGAAGCTTTCTTT
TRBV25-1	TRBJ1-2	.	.	CASSVPGAEGYTF	TGTGCCAGCAGTGTACCAGGAGCGGAAGGCTACACCTTC